This T cell receptor beta chain emerged from a study of cytomegalovirus exposure and HLA in healthy donors. Study context: It was reported in a later analysis that the same platform had been used for the approximately 120 validation repertoires as for the roughly 700 first-cohort repertoires. Study-level points and caveats: Rarity marked most TCR sequences, yet some public TCRs occurred in many donors. In a later analysis, first-cohort TCR clusters were found to tend to co-occur in the 120 or so validation repertoires. Investigators reported 150 to 200 TCR beta chains as tied to cytomegalovirus.

Concerning this clone: Its antigen is currently unknown.

TCRdb keeps only in-frame clones here, not all; method: immunoSEQ multiplex PCR. The table lists 55,000 to 65,000 clones, around 90% of them singletons, with approximately 0.99% in the top ten. The CDR3 length is 14 residues. V was trimmed by 0 bases and J by 6 bases, leaving 9 bases between them. Germline-derived CDR1 and CDR2 are SGHNT and YENEEA. This chain uses TRBV11-3 with TRBJ2-1, with D possibly TRBD2 on 7 matching bases. Sequenced input: PBMCs. The TCR was taken from a man between 18 and 35 years old in good health and CMV-seronegative. As DNA, the CDR3 is TGTGCCAGCAGCTTAGACGGGGGGCCCAATGAGCAGTTCTTC. Its protein product is CASSLDGGPNEQFF.